Given below is one T cell receptor beta chain in context. The target antigen is unknown. The data were produced by immunoSEQ multiplex PCR, yet TCRdb's version contains in-frame clones alone and is incomplete. Here the sample spans 1.4 million or so clones, 97% to 99% being singletons. This specimen comes from a study of shared clonotypes between healthy human individuals. Study-wide results and limits: Exclusively blood specimens were collected; tissue repertoires likely differ.

Germline V gene lookup returns CDR1 MNHEY and CDR2 SVGAGI. The CDR3 is made up of 14 amino acids. V shed 7 bases and J shed 0 bases, with 13 bases lying between them. Input material: naive CD4+ T cells sorted from blood. Noted subset: CD45RA+ positively selected. The J gene is TRBJ2-7, the V gene TRBV6-5; the D gene is possibly TRBD1 (6 bases). The TCR originated in a man younger than 40 in good health. The CDR3 loop reads CASISTGSSYEQYF. The CDR3 nucleotides read TGTGCCAGCATAAGTACAGGGAGCTCCTACGAGCAGTACTTC.